The clone carrying this T cell receptor (beta chain) was observed a single time. Its cognate antigen is unknown. The CDR3 sequence is 14 residues long. V lost 6 bases, J lost 2 bases, and 14 bases lay in between. From germline, CDR1 is LNHDA and CDR2 SQIVND (reference sequence). Measured with immunoSEQ multiplex PCR; TCRdb has only the in-frame clones, and not every one. The sample has 150,000 to 200,000 clones; just under 90% are singletons. The data derive from a study of T cell responses to AZD1222 COVID-19 vaccine. General study findings and limits: Breadth and depth of Spike-specific TCRs rose after two AZD1222 doses. Seropositive at baseline were only a handful of AZD1222 recipients. Donors, mostly white British, included more females; clonal diversity was possibly underestimated. Nearly half of spike-specific TCRs reportedly target unmutated variant regions.

The sequence was collected from an adult who received the MenACWY meningococcal vaccine as a control. The V gene is TRBV19, the J gene TRBJ2-7, with TRBD1 as a possible D gene (6 bases). This specimen consisted of peripheral blood, obtained 28 days after the second dose of the MenACWY control vaccine. Here the CDR3 DNA reads TGTGCCAGTAGGCCGGGACACTTTACCTACGAGCAGTACTTC. Its translation is CASRPGHFTYEQYF.